These 14 T cell receptor beta chains originate from one sample sequenced in a study of blood T cells in healthy people across ages. The second PCR ran roughly 7 to 12 cycles with a sample-barcoded 5' primer and J-beta primers. Via MiXCR, TCRdb re-called the 5' RACE reads, giving one row per CDR3 protein. In the table there are about a million distinct CDR3 sequences, 51% of which are singletons. Sequencing used blood. These receptors all come from a woman aged 55-69 years in good health.

V usage is TRBV5-6 and J usage is TRBJ2-1; 14 nucleotides match TRBD2. The CDR3 consists of 15 residues. CDR1 is SGHDT and CDR2 is YYEEEE in the germline V gene. V shed 4 bases and J 3 bases; nucleotides not matched to a gene: 0. The CDR3 coding sequence is TGTGCCAGCAGCGGGACTAGCGGGGGCTACAATGAGCAGTTCTTC. Translated: CASSGTSGGYNEQFF.

This clonotype was observed a handful of times. The V gene is TRBV9, the J gene TRBJ2-3; D call uncertain. Germline V lookup: CDR1 SGDLS, CDR2 YYNGEE. CDR3 length equals 12 residues. V was cut by 0 bases and J by 5 bases, with 4 bases left in between. The CDR3 spells CASSVERDTQYF. The CDR3 DNA reads as TGTGCCAGCAGCGTAGAGCGAGATACGCAGTATTTT. The whole variable domain, remainder taken from reference TRBV9 and TRBJ2-3, is DSGVTQTPKHLITATGQRVTLRCSPRSGDLSVYWYQQSLDQGLQFLIQYYNGEERAKGNILERFSAQQFPDLHSELNLSSLELGDSALYFCASSVERDTQYFGPGTRLTVL.

The genes are TRBV5-1 and TRBJ1-1, with a weak D call TRBD1 (6 bases). Looked up from germline, CDR1 is SGHRS and CDR2 is YFSETQ. This CDR3 spans 15 amino acids. V gave up 0 bases and J gave up 6 bases, with 15 bases separating them. CDR3 region: CASSLAGDREAEAFF. The DNA of the CDR3 is TGCGCCAGCAGCTTGGCAGGGGATAGGGAGGCTGAAGCTTTCTTT.

This clonotype came up once. The V call is TRBV28, the J call TRBJ2-7; 7 positions match TRBD2. The CDR3 consists of 14 residues. Trimming removed 2 bases from V and 5 bases from J; junction bases left unmatched: 6. In germline, CDR1 is MDHEN, CDR2 SYDVKM. The DNA for the CDR3 is TGTGCCAGCAGTTTAGGCGGGAGCATCGACGAGCAGTACTTC. Its translation: CASSLGGSIDEQYF.

Regarding this clonotype: A much larger clonotype is one base distant, so this may be a read error. The chain recombines TRBV6-1 with TRBJ2-3; 7 bases align to TRBD1. With V trimmed by 5 bases and J by 7 bases, 12 bases remained unmatched. The CDR3 is 15 residues long. Germline V CDR1 and CDR2: MNHNS, SASEGT. The CDR3 loop reads CASSTTGTDPNTQYF. The CDR3 coding sequence is TGTGCCAGCAGTACCACCGGGACAGACCCTAATACGCAGTATTTT.

V and J are TRBV7-9 and TRBJ2-6, with D uncertain. This CDR3 has 15 amino acids. Trimming stripped 3 bases from V and 1 base from J, with 7 bases between. The germline V gene has CDR1 SEHNR and CDR2 FQNEAQ (reference sequence). The CDR3 nucleotides are TGTGCCAGCAGCTTCATTTCATCTGGGGCCAACGTCCTGACTTTC. Protein: CASSFISSGANVLTF.

The chain combines TRBV9 with TRBJ1-5; D perhaps matches TRBD1 (5 bases). Trimming left V 2 bases short and J 4 bases short, with 13 bases between. CDR1 is SGDLS, CDR2 YYNGEE, per germline. The CDR3 is 15 amino acids. CDR3 DNA sequence: TGTGCCAGCAGCGTTTTGGGGGACGGGAATCAGCCCCAGCATTTT. Protein product: CASSVLGDGNQPQHF.

This clonotype showed up many times. The chain employs TRBV12-3 or TRBV12-4 and TRBJ2-7, with 11 bases lining up with TRBD1. The junction had 5 bases not matched to a gene; V was cut back by 5 bases and J by 8 bases. This CDR3 is 13 amino acids long. In nucleotides, the CDR3 is TGTGCCAGCAGTCAGGACAGGGGGCTCCAGCAGTACTTC. This translates into CASSQDRGLQQYF.

The J gene is TRBJ2-5, the V gene TRBV29-1, with D perhaps being TRBD1 or TRBD2 (5 bases each). The CDR3 extends over 12 amino acids. Germline V gene data show CDR1 as SQVTM and CDR2 as ANQGSEA. V lost 4 bases and J lost 5, with 11 bases in between. CDR3 DNA: TGCAGCGTTGCGGGACCGACGGAGACCCAGTACTTC. This encodes CSVAGPTETQYF.

This clonotype appeared once. This chain uses TRBV12-3 or TRBV12-4 with TRBJ2-1; D is uncertain. This CDR3 contains 13 residues. V lost 5 bases and J lost 2, with 7 bases in between. CDR3 in DNA: TGTGCCAGCAGTCATGGGACCTACAATGAGCAGTTCTTC. Residues: CASSHGTYNEQFF.

This clonotype was detected only a few times. The rearrangement joins TRBV5-1 to TRBJ2-7, with 8 bases aligning to TRBD1. Germline V gene data show CDR1 as SGHRS and CDR2 as YFSETQ. The ends lost 4 bases at V and 4 bases at J; junction bases unmatched: 4. This CDR3 comprises 13 residues. The CDR3: CASSEDRAYEQYF. Written as DNA, the CDR3 is TGCGCCAGCAGCGAGGACAGGGCTTACGAGCAGTACTTC.

The count of this clonotype is one. The rearrangement uses TRBV14 and TRBJ2-1; D is possibly TRBD2 (6 bases). The CDR3 is 17 amino acids. The ends were cut back, 4 bases at V and 6 bases at J, with 22 bases in the middle. The germline V gene encodes CDR1 SGHDN and CDR2 FVKESK. CDR3 region: CASSLNTGTSLCNEQFF. The CDR3 DNA reads TGTGCCAGCAGCCTAAATACCGGGACTTCTCTGTGCAATGAGCAGTTCTTC.

This clonotype was seen many times. The chain recombines TRBV4-2 with TRBJ2-3; 8 nucleotides line up with TRBD2. Germline V gives CDR1 LGHNA, CDR2 YNFKEQ. V shed 0 bases and J 4 bases; nucleotides not matched to a gene: 12. This CDR3 region has 18 residues. The CDR3 DNA follows: TGTGCCAGCAGCCAAGAAGACCTAGCGGGTTCGGGGGCAGATACGCAGTATTTT. Translated: CASSQEDLAGSGADTQYF.

This clonotype appeared many times. This chain connects TRBV4-2 to TRBJ2-6; D is undetermined. CDR3 length equals 14 residues. Germline V gene lookup returns CDR1 LGHNA and CDR2 YNFKEQ. The V gene lost 1 base and the J gene lost 0 bases, with 1 base spanning the gap. In DNA form, the CDR3 reads TGTGCCAGCAGCCAAGCCTCTGGGGCCAACGTCCTGACTTTC. Its translation: CASSQASGANVLTF.